The present T cell receptor beta chain was sequenced within a study of shared clonotypes between healthy human individuals. On the study more broadly: The study enrolled a couple of women and three men aged 18 to 49. Study-wide results and caveats: Non-shared clonotypes were found to have lower generation probabilities than the clonotypes that were shared by all four of the sorted-subset donors.

Replicate PCRs from sorted subsets contained roughly 200 ng DNA, which is 29,000 or so T cell genomes. Some clones are missing from TCRdb's copy, which holds only in-frame ones; the method was immunoSEQ multiplex PCR. The data contain nearly 2 million clones, about 95% of them singletons. Naive CD8 cells comprised CD45RO-negative, CCR7-positively selected cells, excluding terminally differentiated effector memory CD45RA+ cells. This clone was observed a single time. The target antigen is unknown. CDR1 and CDR2 from the germline V gene are ENHRY and SYGVKD. The CDR3 is made up of 14 amino acids. V dropped 6 bases and J dropped 0 bases, with 12 bases sitting between them.

The source is a man aged 18 to 30 in good health. The chain carries TRBV10-3 and TRBJ2-7; no definite D call. Material for sequencing was naive CD8+ T cells sorted from blood. The CDR3 sequence is CAISYDRNSYEQYF. The CDR3, as DNA: TGTGCCATCAGCTACGATCGTAACTCCTACGAGCAGTACTTC.